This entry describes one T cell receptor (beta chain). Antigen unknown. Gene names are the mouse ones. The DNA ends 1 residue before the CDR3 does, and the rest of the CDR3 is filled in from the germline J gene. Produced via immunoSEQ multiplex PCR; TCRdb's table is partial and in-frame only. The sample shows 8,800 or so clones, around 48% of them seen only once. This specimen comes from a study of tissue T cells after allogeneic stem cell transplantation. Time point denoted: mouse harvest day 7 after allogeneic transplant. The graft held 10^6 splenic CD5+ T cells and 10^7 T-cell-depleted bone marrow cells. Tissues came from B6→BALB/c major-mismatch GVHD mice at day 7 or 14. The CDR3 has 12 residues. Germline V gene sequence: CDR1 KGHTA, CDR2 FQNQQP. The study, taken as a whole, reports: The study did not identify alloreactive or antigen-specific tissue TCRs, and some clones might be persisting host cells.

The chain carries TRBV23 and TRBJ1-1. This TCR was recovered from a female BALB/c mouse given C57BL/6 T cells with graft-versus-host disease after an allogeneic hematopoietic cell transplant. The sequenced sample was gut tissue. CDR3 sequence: CSSSQSHTEVFF. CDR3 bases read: TGCTCCAGCAGTCAATCCCACACAGAAGTCTTC.